The T cell receptor (beta chain) under discussion was sequenced for a study of response to subunit inactivated influenza vaccine. The germline CDR1 and CDR2 sequences are SGHTA and FQGNSA. There are 13 residues in the CDR3. Trimming left V 4 bases short and J 3 bases short, with 9 bases between. Each CDR3 protein is one row after TCRdb ran MiXCR on the RT-PCR reads. The sample holds about 570,000 distinct CDR3 sequences, around 11% seen once. The data also belong to a second study, concerning T cells expressing NK-cell markers. That investigation notes: The TCR beta cDNA came from 5'RACE template switching with UMIs. Obtained from sorted CD3+CD56+NKG2C+, CD3+CD56+NKG2C- and CD3+CD56-NKG2C+ T cells were the TCR beta repertoires. Sorting of alpha-beta TCR T cells alone was achieved in several experiments with an anti-gamma-delta TCR antibody. The CD3+CD56-NKG2C+ fraction of a handful of donors was also led by these clonotypes. HCMV specificity of the expanded NKG2C+ T cell clones was not established.

The chain uses TRBV7-2 and TRBJ1-1; D ambiguous. Material: PBMCs from blood, obtained on the day of vaccination. The source is a man in his fifties who received an inactivated influenza vaccine. CDR3 residues: CASSWRVDTEAFF. CDR3 nucleotides: TGTGCCAGCAGCTGGAGGGTGGACACTGAAGCTTTCTTT.